One sample yielded the 19 T cell receptor beta chains listed below, sequenced in a study of CD8 T cells in ankylosing spondylitis. Regarding the study as a whole: Ankylosing spondylitis blood seemed to carry a telltale TCR beta motif made of several highly homologous variants.

These TCRs are of unknown antigen specificity. MiXCR was run by TCRdb on the 5' RACE reads, yielding one entry per CDR3 protein. The sample includes 400,000 or so distinct CDR3 sequences, roughly 27% seen only once; the top ten take about 0.89%. The sequenced material came from blood, either unsorted or a sorted T cell fraction (not recorded which). The origin of the receptors is a male donor with ankylosing spondylitis.

This clonotype was observed a few times. The chain employs TRBV4-1 and TRBJ1-2; no clear D gene. CDR3 length: 15 residues. CDR1 and CDR2 (germline): MGHRA, YSYEKL. The V end was cut by 1 base, the J end by 3 bases, with 12 bases between. The CDR3 is CASSQGTAAHYGYTF. The CDR3 region has the DNA TGCGCCAGCAGCCAAGGTACGGCCGCCCACTATGGCTACACCTTC.

V is TRBV7-9 and J is TRBJ2-1, with 10 bases lining up with TRBD1. Germline trimming cut 5 bases from V and 4 bases from J; bases unmatched to any gene: 8. Germline V gene lookup returns CDR1 SEHNR and CDR2 FQNEAQ (reference sequence). This CDR3 contains 16 residues. The CDR3 spells CASSPWTGGAYNEQFF. For the CDR3, the DNA is TGTGCCAGCAGCCCGTGGACAGGGGGAGCGTACAATGAGCAGTTCTTC.

This clonotype has more than one count but fewer than ten. The chain joins TRBV12-3 or TRBV12-4 to TRBJ2-5; D is perhaps TRBD1 (5 bases). The CDR3 runs 14 residues. Deletions cut 6 bases from V and 7 bases from J, with 18 bases between. The CDR3 DNA sequence: TGTGCCAGCAGCCCCGGGTCGAGTAGGGGGACCCAGTACTTC. Protein sequence: CASSPGSSRGTQYF.

This chain uses TRBV6-2 or TRBV6-3 with TRBJ2-1; 7 bases map to TRBD2. CDR1 and CDR2 (germline): MNHEY, SVGEGT. The V segment lost 6 bases and the J segment 1 base; nucleotides outside the gene matches: 6. The CDR3 covers 15 residues. CDR3 in amino acids: CASRRTGGSYNEQFF. CDR3 bases: TGTGCCAGCAGAAGGACGGGGGGTTCCTACAATGAGCAGTTCTTC.

The chain carries TRBV5-1 and TRBJ1-1; a weak D match, TRBD1 (5 bases). The CDR3 runs to 15 residues. V lost 0 bases and J 0 bases, leaving 9 bases between the germline ends. Germline loops: CDR1 SGHRS, CDR2 YFSETQ. The CDR3 region is CASSLDRQMNTEAFF. CDR3 coding DNA: TGCGCCAGCAGCTTGGATAGACAGATGAACACTGAAGCTTTCTTT.

This clonotype was recorded a few times. The rearrangement uses TRBV2 and TRBJ1-2; D gene unclear. V lost 4 bases, J lost 1 base, and 7 bases lay in between. This CDR3 has 13 amino acids. Germline V lookup: CDR1 SNHLY, CDR2 FYNNEI. The DNA of the CDR3 is TGTGCCAGCAGTGCACACCTTAACTATGGCTACACCTTC. Its protein is CASSAHLNYGYTF.

The V gene is TRBV28, the J gene TRBJ1-4, with 7 bases fitting TRBD1. The CDR3 is made up of 15 amino acids. V dropped 3 bases and J dropped 0; count of bases not matched to a gene: 1. Germline CDR1 MDHEN, CDR2 SYDVKM. CDR3 loop: CASSFGTATNEKLFF. DNA for the CDR3: TGTGCCAGCAGTTTTGGGACAGCAACTAATGAAAAACTGTTTTTT.

The genes are TRBV5-1 and TRBJ2-1, with 9 bases that match TRBD2. V lost 1 base, J lost 8 bases, and 7 bases stayed unmatched. The CDR3 covers 15 residues. Germline values: CDR1 SGHRS, CDR2 YFSETQ. This CDR3 reads CASSLWYSGSYEQFF. CDR3 coding DNA: TGCGCCAGCAGCTTGTGGTATAGCGGGAGCTATGAGCAGTTCTTC.

This clonotype has more than one count but fewer than ten. The CDR3 reads CSARRLANYEQYF. Written as DNA, the CDR3 is TGCAGTGCTAGAAGGCTGGCAAACTACGAGCAGTACTTC. The V gene is TRBV20-1, the J gene TRBJ2-7; no firm D call. The CDR3 length is 13 residues. Trimming stripped 2 bases from V and 3 bases from J, with 11 bases between. CDR1 is DFQATT and CDR2 is SNEGSKA in the germline V gene (reference sequence).

This clonotype appeared a few times. The DNA of the CDR3 is TGTGCCAGCAGTTGGTGGCGGGGGGGATATGGGGCCAACGTCCTGACTTTC. Its protein product is CASSWWRGGYGANVLTF. The chain links TRBV12-3 or TRBV12-4 to TRBJ2-6; 9 nucleotides line up with TRBD2. The CDR3 spans 17 residues. Trimming cost V 4 bases and J 3 bases; bases outside gene matches: 7.

The chain carries TRBV11-3 and TRBJ1-3; D is uncertain. CDR1 is SGHNT and CDR2 is YENEEA in the germline V gene. The CDR3 extends over 12 amino acids. V lost 2 bases to trimming and J lost 8 bases, with 7 bases between them. CDR3 sequence (DNA): TGTGCCAGCAGCTTAAATTCGTACACCATATATTTT. As protein: CASSLNSYTIYF.

At least ten counts were recorded for this clonotype. The chain joins TRBV29-1 to TRBJ2-1; TRBD2 is a possible D gene (6 bases). CDR1 is SQVTM and CDR2 is ANQGSEA in the germline V gene. V was cut by 5 bases and J by 9 bases, with 17 bases left in between. The CDR3 contains 13 residues. CDR3 amino acids: CSVLPAGGGEQFF. Written as DNA, the CDR3 is TGCAGCGTTCTCCCAGCGGGTGGCGGTGAGCAGTTCTTC.

V is TRBV12-3 or TRBV12-4 and J is TRBJ1-5, with a possible D match to TRBD1 (5 bases). This CDR3 has 13 amino acids. Trimming took off 6 bases at V and 3 bases at J, with 9 bases between the two ends. The CDR3 sequence: CASSRDFNQPQHF. Here the CDR3 DNA reads TGTGCCAGCAGCCGGGACTTCAATCAGCCCCAGCATTTT.

The chain joins TRBV18 to TRBJ1-4, with D possibly being TRBD1 (5 bases). The germline V gene has CDR1 KGHSH and CDR2 LQKENI. CDR3 length: 14 residues. The ends were cut back, 3 bases at V and 5 bases at J, with 10 bases in the middle. CDR3 protein: CASSPTASNEKLFF. Here the CDR3 DNA reads TGTGCCAGCTCACCGACAGCGTCCAATGAAAAACTGTTTTTT.

The chain recombines TRBV3-1 with TRBJ2-7; maybe TRBD2 (6 bases). Germline V lookup: CDR1 LGHDT, CDR2 YNNKEL (reference sequence). This CDR3 has 15 residues. V lost 4 bases to trimming and J lost 5 bases, with 18 bases between them. DNA for the CDR3: TGTGCCAGCAGCCCTTTTGGGACTGGGACTGACGAGCAGTACTTC. Its translation: CASSPFGTGTDEQYF.

The chain couples TRBV2 to TRBJ2-7; D might be TRBD2 (5 bases). Trimming pared 3 bases from V and 4 bases from J, leaving 10 bases between. The CDR3 consists of 13 residues. Germline loops: CDR1 SNHLY, CDR2 FYNNEI. The CDR3 sequence: CASSEGSGYEQYF. CDR3 nucleotide sequence: TGTGCCAGCAGTGAGGGGTCGGGGTACGAGCAGTACTTC.

The V gene is TRBV24-1, the J gene TRBJ2-1, with TRBD2 identical over 8 bases. Germline V gives CDR1 KGHDR, CDR2 SFDVKD. V shed 3 bases and J 3 bases; nucleotides not matched to a gene: 6. The CDR3 extends over 16 amino acids. The CDR3 DNA follows: TGTGCCACCAGTGATGTTTTAGCGGGAAACTACAATGAGCAGTTCTTC. Translated: CATSDVLAGNYNEQFF.

In this sample, this clonotype turned up many times. This chain uses TRBV5-1 with TRBJ1-1; D possibly corresponds to TRBD1 (5 bases). Germline loops: CDR1 SGHRS, CDR2 YFSETQ. This CDR3 has 13 residues. V lost 4 bases and J lost 2, with 9 bases in between. The CDR3 sequence is CASSAGANTEAFF. The CDR3 DNA reads as TGCGCCAGCAGCGCCGGGGCAAACACTGAAGCTTTCTTT.

The J gene is TRBJ2-1, the V gene TRBV29-1, with 11 bases aligning to TRBD2. Germline V gene sequence: CDR1 SQVTM, CDR2 ANQGSEA. The ends lost 6 bases at V and 6 bases at J; junction bases unmatched: 7. The CDR3 covers 14 residues. The chain's CDR3 is CSVTTSGNINEQFF. CDR3 sequence (DNA): TGCAGCGTGACGACTAGCGGGAATATCAATGAGCAGTTCTTC.